Following are 25 T cell receptor beta chains from one sample sequenced in a study of OX40 agonist ivuxolimab in advanced cancers. The method was the immunoSEQ multiplex PCR assay. TCRdb retrieved this table from immuneACCESS and kept in-frame rearrangements only. Not all clones are present; in checked studies, unresolved V genes account for under half, and no reason is known for the remainder. The sample profile shows fewer than 60,000 clones; approximately 86% of them were found once. The biggest ten clones account for around 15% of the sample. The specimen comprised CD4+ or CD8+ T cells sorted from blood, sampled in a trial of the OX40 agonist ivuxolimab. The receptors originated from an adult with an advanced solid tumor such as melanoma, head and neck, liver or kidney cancer.

This chain joins TRBV7-8 and TRBJ2-6, with TRBD1 matching 12 bases. CDR1 is SGHVS and CDR2 is FQNEAQ in the germline V gene. J lost 3 bases, V lost 5 bases, and 8 bases had no gene match. This CDR3 has 18 residues. CDR3 in amino acids: CASSPGGTGGGGANVLTF. CDR3 nucleotide sequence: TGTGCCAGCAGCCCAGGTGGGACAGGGGGCGGTGGGGCCAACGTCCTGACTTTC.

The rearrangement uses TRBV5-6 and TRBJ1-1, with D uncertain. CDR1 is SGHDT and CDR2 is YYEEEE in the germline V gene. V gave up 3 bases and J gave up 3 bases, with 6 bases separating them. The CDR3 totals 12 residues. In nucleotides, the CDR3 is TGTGCCAGCAGCTCTGGGGACACTGAAGCTTTCTTT. It translates to CASSSGDTEAFF.

The chain uses TRBV4-3 and TRBJ2-7; 8 nucleotides agree with TRBD1. With 3 bases clipped from V and 5 bases from J, the junction kept 15 bases outside the gene matches. Germline V gene sequence: CDR1 LGHNA, CDR2 YSLEER. The CDR3 covers 17 residues. The CDR3: CASSQPLFRGPSNEQYF. CDR3 nucleotide sequence: TGCGCCAGCAGCCAGCCCTTATTCAGGGGGCCCTCGAACGAGCAGTACTTC.

V is TRBV7-2 and J is TRBJ1-1, with 7 bases identical to TRBD1. The CDR3 covers 15 residues. V was clipped by 5 bases and J by 5 bases; unmatched bases: 11. CDR1 is SGHTA, CDR2 FQGNSA, per germline. CDR3 protein: CASSPLTGVGTEAFF. DNA for the CDR3: TGTGCCAGCAGCCCGCTAACAGGGGTTGGGACTGAAGCTTTCTTT.

This clone was observed a handful of times. The chain recombines TRBV19 with TRBJ1-5, with 10 nucleotides matching TRBD1. Germline V gene lookup returns CDR1 LNHDA and CDR2 SQIVND (reference sequence). The CDR3 spans 15 residues. V was pared by 3 bases and J by 7 bases, with 6 bases of the junction left unmatched. The CDR3 DNA reads TGTGCCAGTAGTATCGGGACAGGGGAGTACCAGCCCCAGCATTTT. It specifies CASSIGTGEYQPQHF. Full variable domain (rest looked up from reference TRBV19 and TRBJ1-5): DGGITQSPKYLFRKEGQNVTLSCEQNLNHDAMYWYRQDPGQGLRLIYYSQIVNDFQKGDIAEGYSVSREKKESFPLTVTSAQKNPTAFYLCASSIGTGEYQPQHFGDGTRLSIL.

The genes are TRBV9 and TRBJ1-2, with D possibly being TRBD1 (6 bases). The CDR3 covers 15 residues. CDR1 SGDLS and CDR2 YYNGEE come from the germline V gene. Trimming took 0 bases from V and 6 from J, leaving 15 bases between them. The CDR3 reads CASSVAETGPHGYTF. The CDR3 DNA reads TGTGCCAGCAGCGTAGCCGAAACAGGGCCCCATGGCTACACCTTC.

J is TRBJ2-7 and V is TRBV15; D is possibly TRBD2 (6 bases). Germline V gene sequence: CDR1 LNHNV, CDR2 YYDKDF (reference sequence). Trimming pared 2 bases from V and 3 bases from J, leaving 17 bases between. The CDR3 spans 16 residues. DNA of the CDR3: TGTGCCACCAGCAGATCCCACGGGGGTGCCGTCTACGAGCAGTACTTC. Its protein product is CATSRSHGGAVYEQYF.

The chain joins TRBV6-5 to TRBJ1-1, with D unclear. Germline loops: CDR1 MNHEY, CDR2 SVGAGI. Trimming removed 9 bases from V and 0 bases from J, with 2 bases in between. The CDR3 totals 10 residues. This CDR3 is CASLNTEAFF. In nucleotides, the CDR3 is TGTGCCAGTTTGAACACTGAAGCTTTCTTT.

V usage is TRBV29-1 and J usage is TRBJ2-5; D gene unclear. The CDR3 sequence is 12 residues long. The ends were cut back, 7 bases at V and 1 base at J, with 10 bases in the middle. Germline V lookup: CDR1 SQVTM, CDR2 ANQGSEA. CDR3 bases: TGCAGCGCGGAACAGCTCCAAGAGACCCAGTACTTC. Protein product: CSAEQLQETQYF.

Within the sample, this clone is medium-sized. Additional DNA sequences in this sample encode the identical CDR3. The rearrangement uses TRBV6-6 and TRBJ2-7; the D is unclear. V was trimmed by 0 bases and J by 7 bases, leaving 10 bases between them. Germline V gene lookup returns CDR1 MNHNY and CDR2 SVGAGI (reference sequence). The CDR3 length is 13 residues. This CDR3 reads CASSYSLTGEQYF. The CDR3 DNA follows: TGTGCCAGCAGTTACTCACTAACTGGGGAGCAGTACTTC.

The chain carries TRBV5-4 and TRBJ2-7; D perhaps matches TRBD1 (5 bases). The CDR3 totals 14 residues. V was cut by 2 bases and J by 1 base, with 10 bases left in between. The germline V gene encodes CDR1 SGHNT and CDR2 YYREEE (reference sequence). CDR3 loop: CASSLGDLSYEQYF. CDR3 bases: TGTGCCAGCAGCTTAGGGGATCTATCCTACGAGCAGTACTTC.

The chain joins TRBV15 to TRBJ2-2; 9 nucleotides line up with TRBD1. V shed 5 bases, J shed 7 bases, and the junction held 11 bases outside the gene matches. CDR1 and CDR2 (germline): LNHNV, YYDKDF (reference sequence). CDR3 length: 16 amino acids. The CDR3 loop reads CATSRDTGGSNGELFF. Written as DNA, the CDR3 is TGTGCCACCAGCCGGGACACAGGGGGCTCCAACGGGGAGCTGTTTTTT.

This clone has just a few counts. CDR3 nucleotides: TGTGCCTGGACGGTTGGCAATGAGCAGTTCTTC. This sequence encodes CAWTVGNEQFF. The chain combines TRBV30 with TRBJ2-1; the D is unclear. The CDR3 is 11 residues long. V was trimmed by 4 bases and J by 6 bases, leaving 7 bases between them. Germline assignment: CDR1 GTSNPN and CDR2 SVGIG (reference sequence). The variable domain in full, with the rest retrieved from reference TRBV30 and TRBJ2-1, is SQTIHQWPATLVQPVGSPLSLECTVEGTSNPNLYWYRQAAGRGLQLLFYSVGIGQISSEVPQNLSASRPQDRQFILSSKKLLLSDSGFYLCAWTVGNEQFFGPGTRLTVL.

The CDR3 loop reads CASSLRPGANVLTF. The CDR3 DNA reads as TGTGCCAGCAGCCTCCGACCTGGGGCCAACGTCCTGACTTTC. The chain joins TRBV5-5 to TRBJ2-6; D gene uncertain. Germline CDR1 reads SGHKS; CDR2 reads YYEKEE (reference sequence). CDR3 length equals 14 residues. The V end lost 4 bases, the J end lost 2 bases, and 7 bases lay between the germline ends. Full variable domain (outside the CDR3, taken from reference TRBV5-5 and TRBJ2-6): DAGVTQSPTHLIKTRGQQVTLRCSPISGHKSVSWYQQVLGQGPQFIFQYYEKEERGRGNFPDRFSARQFPNYSSELNVNALLLGDSALYLCASSLRPGANVLTFGAGSRLTVL.

The chain employs TRBV30 and TRBJ1-6; TRBD1 is a possible D gene (5 bases). The CDR3 contains 16 residues. The germline CDR1 and CDR2 sequences are GTSNPN and SVGIG (reference sequence). Deletions cut 2 bases from V and 3 bases from J, with 14 bases between. CDR3 DNA sequence: TGTGCCTGGAGTCCACTCGAAGGGGTCTATAATTCACCCCTCCACTTT. It is translated as CAWSPLEGVYNSPLHF.

This chain connects TRBV7-9 to TRBJ2-3, with D perhaps being TRBD1 or TRBD2 (6 bases each). The CDR3 has 15 residues. V lost 7 bases and J 2 bases, leaving 16 bases between the germline ends. Germline assignment: CDR1 SEHNR and CDR2 FQNEAQ (reference sequence). The CDR3 is CASKPRGANTDTQYF. The CDR3 DNA follows: TGTGCCAGCAAACCTAGGGGGGCAAACACAGATACGCAGTATTTT.

The V call is TRBV11-3, the J call TRBJ1-6; no firm D call. The length of the CDR3 is 16 residues. With 6 bases removed from V and 5 bases from J, the gap between germline ends came to 17 bases. Germline V gives CDR1 SGHNT, CDR2 YENEEA. CDR3 bases: TGTGCCAGCAGTAGCCTATTAAGCCAAGATAATTCACCCCTCCACTTT. Translating gives CASSSLLSQDNSPLHF. Complete variable domain (other parts from reference TRBV11-3 and TRBJ1-6): EAGVVQSPRYKIIEKKQPVAFWCNPISGHNTLYWYLQNLGQGPELLIRYENEEAVDDSQLPKDRFSAERLKGVDSTLKIQPAELGDSAVYLCASSSLLSQDNSPLHFGNGTRLTVT.

The V gene is TRBV2, the J gene TRBJ2-5, with 12 bases identical to TRBD2. Per germline, CDR1 SNHLY and CDR2 FYNNEI. V gave up 2 bases and J gave up 5 bases; unmatched junction bases: 9. The CDR3 spans 17 residues. The CDR3, as DNA: TGTGCCAGCAGTGAAATGCTAGCGGGGGGGAGCGGGGAGACCCAGTACTTC. This translates into CASSEMLAGGSGETQYF. The whole variable domain, remainder taken from reference TRBV2 and TRBJ2-5, is EPEVTQTPSHQVTQMGQEVILRCVPISNHLYFYWYRQILGQKVEFLVSFYNNEISEKSEIFDDQFSVERPDGSNFTLKIRSTKLEDSAMYFCASSEMLAGGSGETQYFGPGTRLLVL.

J is TRBJ2-1 and V is TRBV15, with 12 positions matching TRBD1. Germline values: CDR1 LNHNV, CDR2 YYDKDF (reference sequence). V shed 4 bases and J 9 bases; nucleotides not matched to a gene: 7. This CDR3 is built from 15 residues. CDR3 nucleotide sequence: TGTGCCACCAGCATAATTCCGGGACAGGGGGCTGAGCAGTTCTTC. Translation gives CATSIIPGQGAEQFF.

The V gene is TRBV6-1, the J gene TRBJ2-7; 11 bases fit TRBD1. This CDR3 is 15 amino acids long. The V and J ends lost 0 bases and 3 bases, in that order; junction bases with no gene match: 1. Looked up from germline, CDR1 is MNHNS and CDR2 is SASEGT. The DNA for the CDR3 is TGTGCCAGCAGTGAAGCCGGGACAGGGGGCTACGAGCAGTACTTC. Residues: CASSEAGTGGYEQYF.

This sequence joins TRBV30 and TRBJ1-5; 12 nucleotides align to TRBD1. V shed 3 bases, J shed 8 bases, and the junction held 8 bases outside the gene matches. Germline V gives CDR1 GTSNPN, CDR2 SVGIG (reference sequence). The CDR3 length is 15 residues. This CDR3 is CAWSDGTGGLKPQHF. CDR3 nucleotides: TGTGCCTGGAGCGACGGGACAGGGGGCTTGAAGCCCCAGCATTTT.

This rearrangement joins TRBV4-1 to TRBJ1-1; D uncertain. Trimming pared 2 bases from V and 0 bases from J, leaving 13 bases between. CDR3 size: 16 residues. Germline lookup yields CDR1 MGHRA and CDR2 YSYEKL. The CDR3 loop reads CASSQNSALMNTEAFF. Here the CDR3 DNA reads TGCGCCAGCAGCCAAAACTCCGCATTGATGAACACTGAAGCTTTCTTT.

The rearrangement links TRBV27 to TRBJ1-6; perhaps TRBD1 as D (6 bases). Germline V lookup: CDR1 MNHEY, CDR2 SMNVEV (reference sequence). The length of the CDR3 is 15 residues. V was clipped by 2 bases and J by 6 bases, with 11 bases between them. CDR3 DNA sequence: TGTGCCAGCAGTTTAGGGACACCGCCTAATTCACCCCTCCACTTT. It codes for CASSLGTPPNSPLHF.

This chain connects TRBV30 to TRBJ1-2; no clear D gene. Germline V CDR1 and CDR2: GTSNPN, SVGIG (reference sequence). With 2 bases removed from V and 6 bases from J, the gap between germline ends came to 10 bases. This CDR3 spans 12 amino acids. Here the CDR3 reads CAWSPGYDGYTF. The DNA for the CDR3 is TGTGCCTGGAGTCCCGGATATGATGGCTACACCTTC. The full variable domain, completed using reference TRBV30 and TRBJ1-2, is SQTIHQWPATLVQPVGSPLSLECTVEGTSNPNLYWYRQAAGRGLQLLFYSVGIGQISSEVPQNLSASRPQDRQFILSSKKLLLSDSGFYLCAWSPGYDGYTFGSGTRLTVV.

The chain employs TRBV11-3 and TRBJ2-7, with 9 bases aligning to TRBD1. Unmatched junction bases numbered 11, after V lost 5 bases and J lost 6 bases. The CDR3 is 15 amino acids. Looked up from germline, CDR1 is SGHNT and CDR2 is YENEEA. This CDR3 reads CASSNTGTGRPEQYF. The DNA for the CDR3 is TGTGCCAGCAGCAACACCGGGACAGGGCGTCCCGAGCAGTACTTC.